This T cell receptor (beta chain) originates from a study of Graves' ophthalmopathy and Graves' hyperthyroidism. Study findings and constraints: The 13-signature model separated ophthalmopathy from stable hyperthyroidism at just under 90% sensitivity and nearly 83% specificity.

RNA transcripts served as template for amplifying TCR beta CDR3 sequences. Second-round multiplex PCR followed a first-round RT-PCR using HTBI primers. TCRdb re-analysed the multiplex PCR reads in MiXCR, keeping a single row per CDR3 protein. The sample includes about 620,000 distinct CDR3 sequences, about a fifth of them seen just once. The V and J ends lost 3 bases and 5 bases, in that order; junction bases with no gene match: 9. CDR3 length equals 17 residues. Germline CDR1 SGHTA, CDR2 FQGTGA. This clonotype has ten or more counts. Its antigen is currently unknown. Eligible hyperthyroidism cases comprised new diagnoses of under 2 months' duration in individuals aged 18 to 65. Pregnant or lactating patients and those with other autoimmune diseases or uncontrolled infections were excluded. Diagnosis used clinical symptoms, serum thyroxine, TRAb, thyroid ultrasound and orbital computed tomography.

The chain is built from TRBV7-3 and TRBJ2-2; TRBD2 aligns across 10 bases. What was sequenced was peripheral blood. This TCR came from a young woman with stable Graves' hyperthyroidism. Some clones in this sample may be carry-over from other donors' samples. CDR3: CASSFGTSDVGTGELFF. CDR3 in DNA: TGTGCCAGCAGCTTTGGGACTAGCGACGTTGGAACCGGGGAGCTGTTTTTT.